These T cell receptor beta chains were read from a single sample in a study of cytotoxic CD8 clonotypes in ibrutinib-treated CLL. Data came from immunoSEQ multiplex PCR; TCRdb stores just in-frame clones and leaves some out. The sample lists over 100,000 clones, 50% to 65% occurring once. The material was PBMCs, obtained after 24 months of ibrutinib treatment. The receptors shown here come from a human donor with chronic lymphocytic leukemia. Both conserved end residues are part of each CDR3. Fields, in order: J gene, V gene, D gene, clone size, CDR3 protein, CDR3 DNA. A D gene is named only where the DNA matches it firmly. A clone size is listed for some rows: how often the clone was seen (once, few, many), or a class if it is expanded.

>TRBJ2-3|TRBV11-3|TRBD1|few
CASSQGQVGDTQYF
TGTGCCAGCAGCCAGGGACAGGTGGGAGATACGCAGTATTTT
>TRBJ1-2|TRBV28|TRBD1|.
CASSPSGGYGYTF
TGTGCCAGCAGCCCCTCAGGGGGCTATGGCTACACCTTC
>TRBJ2-2|TRBV7-9|.|.
CASSLRETTGELFF
TGTGCCAGCAGCTTACGAGAGACCACCGGGGAGCTGTTTTTT
>TRBJ2-1|TRBV19|.|once
CASSIGGDSYNEQFF
TGTGCCAGTAGTATAGGGGGGGACTCCTACAATGAGCAGTTCTTC
>TRBJ2-7|TRBV9|.|.
CASSVRGVGSEQYF
TGTGCCAGCAGCGTACGAGGGGTGGGCTCCGAGCAGTACTTC
>TRBJ2-7|TRBV28|.|.
CASSFPAGREHEQYF
TGTGCCAGCAGTTTCCCGGCGGGTAGGGAACACGAGCAGTACTTC
>TRBJ1-6|TRBV19|.|.
CASSIRGQFDFLHF
TGTGCCAGTAGTATTCGGGGGCAGTTTGATTTCCTCCACTTT
>TRBJ1-1|TRBV29-1|.|.
CSVAYLAGEMAFF
TGCAGCGTTGCTTATCTGGCAGGGGAGATGGCTTTCTTT
>TRBJ2-7|TRBV10-1|.|.
CASSELQGGTYEQYF
TGCGCCAGCAGTGAGCTTCAGGGTGGGACCTACGAGCAGTACTTC
>TRBJ2-5|TRBV2|.|.
CAREQSLSESSKETQYF
TGTGCCAGAGAGCAGTCTTTGAGTGAATCTAGTAAAGAGACCCAGTACTTC
>TRBJ2-1|TRBV30|.|.
CAWSRSSYNEQFF
TGTGCCTGGAGCAGGAGCTCCTACAATGAGCAGTTCTTC
>TRBJ1-1|TRBV7-2|.|few
CASSLGQTNTEAFF
TGTGCCAGCAGCTTAGGACAGACGAACACTGAAGCTTTCTTT
>TRBJ1-2|TRBV9|.|.
CASSVGDKDTNYGYTF
TGTGCCAGCAGCGTAGGAGACAAGGATACTAACTATGGCTACACCTTC
>TRBJ2-7|TRBV9|TRBD1|.
CASSVVAGGTEQYF
TGTGCCAGCAGCGTAGTAGCAGGGGGCACCGAGCAGTACTTC
>TRBJ2-7|TRBV5-1|TRBD1|.
CASSPTGESYDEQYF
TGCGCCAGCAGTCCGACAGGGGAAAGCTACGACGAGCAGTACTTC
>TRBJ2-1|TRBV5-1|.|.
CASSLGVYYNEQFF
TGCGCCAGCAGCTTGGGTGTTTACTACAATGAGCAGTTCTTC
>TRBJ2-7|TRBV13|TRBD1|.
CASSVGTGAYEQYF
TGTGCCAGCAGCGTCGGGACAGGGGCCTACGAGCAGTACTTC
>TRBJ1-2|TRBV5-4|.|.
CASSLEAGGYTF
TGTGCCAGCAGCTTGGAGGCCGGGGGCTACACCTTC
>TRBJ1-6|TRBV28|.|.
CASSSQVFGSSPLHF
TGTGCCAGCAGTTCACAGGTTTTTGGTTCTTCACCCCTCCACTTT
>TRBJ1-2|TRBV19|.|few
CASKINTGYGYTF
TGTGCCAGTAAAATAAACACGGGGTATGGCTACACCTTC
>TRBJ1-1|TRBV11-3|.|few
CASSQGQEAFF
TGTGCCAGCAGCCAAGGACAGGAAGCTTTCTTT
>TRBJ1-4|TRBV5-1|.|.
CASSQGNLGLYEKLFF
TGCGCCAGCTCGCAGGGGAATCTTGGCCTCTATGAAAAACTGTTTTTT
>TRBJ2-2|TRBV6-6|.|.
CASSYSVSNTGELFF
TGTGCCAGCAGTTACTCGGTCTCAAACACCGGGGAGCTGTTTTTT
>TRBJ1-1|TRBV30|.|.
CAWSGQAAEAFF
TGTGCCTGGAGTGGACAGGCCGCTGAAGCTTTCTTT
>TRBJ1-6|TRBV10-3|.|.
CAIKSSDNSPLHF
TGTGCCATCAAGAGCAGCGATAATTCACCCCTCCACTTT
>TRBJ1-1|TRBV6-5|.|.
CASRGQHEAFF
TGTGCCAGCCGTGGGCAACATGAAGCTTTCTTT
>TRBJ2-2|TRBV5-4|.|.
CASSLVGARELFF
TGTGCCAGCAGCTTGGTAGGTGCCCGGGAGCTGTTTTTT
>TRBJ2-7|TRBV25-1|.|few
CASRSNGVTYEQYF
TGTGCCAGCAGAAGTAACGGGGTTACCTACGAGCAGTACTTC
>TRBJ2-1|TRBV9|.|.
CASSGGLAQFF
TGTGCCAGCAGCGGCGGGCTCGCGCAGTTCTTC
>TRBJ1-1|TRBV30|TRBD1|.
CAWTRTGGGVTEAFF
TGTGCCTGGACACGGACAGGGGGAGGCGTGACTGAAGCTTTCTTT
>TRBJ1-1|TRBV4-3|TRBD1|few
CASSQDRKTGITEAFF
TGCGCCAGCAGCCAAGACCGAAAGACAGGGATCACTGAAGCTTTCTTT
>TRBJ2-2|TRBV30|.|.
CAWGSANTGELFF
TGTGCCTGGGGCAGCGCGAACACCGGGGAGCTGTTTTTT
>TRBJ2-1|TRBV6-5|TRBD2|.
CASTLTSGHNEQFF
TGTGCCAGCACCCTGACTAGCGGGCACAATGAGCAGTTCTTC
>TRBJ1-4|TRBV28|TRBD1|.
CASSQTGLVEKLFF
TGTGCCAGCAGCCAGACAGGGCTGGTGGAAAAACTGTTTTTT
>TRBJ2-3|TRBV9|TRBD2|.
CASSYRGSSGVTTDTQYF
TGTGCCAGCAGCTACAGAGGATCTAGCGGGGTTACCACAGATACGCAGTATTTT
>TRBJ1-4|TRBV4-3|.|many
CASSPRGTREGSEKLFF
TGCGCCAGCAGCCCCCGGGGTACAAGGGAGGGGAGCGAAAAACTGTTTTTT
>TRBJ2-6|TRBV19|.|.
CASSIRVTGANVLTF
TGTGCCAGTAGTATACGCGTGACTGGGGCCAACGTCCTGACTTTC
>TRBJ1-2|TRBV18|TRBD1|few
CASSSPGQVDGYTF
TGTGCCAGCTCATCACCGGGACAGGTGGATGGCTACACCTTC
>TRBJ2-3|TRBV13|.|.
CASSSTGVSADTQYF
TGTGCCAGCAGCTCCACCGGGGTTAGCGCAGATACGCAGTATTTT
>TRBJ1-2|TRBV9|TRBD1|.
CASSVATGANYGYTF
TGTGCCAGCAGCGTAGCTACAGGGGCTAACTATGGCTACACCTTC